Listed below are T cell receptor beta chains from one sample, sequenced in a study of blood T cell repertoires in COVID-19. The repertoire was sequenced with immunoSEQ multiplex PCR; TCRdb's copy has only in-frame clones and lacks some. The table lists a few hundred thousand clones, approximately 86% of them singletons, with around 3% in the top ten. Source material: peripheral blood. The receptor set was obtained from a man between 60 and 70 years old with acute or convalescent COVID-19. Each CDR3 is given with its conserved first and last residue. The D gene is left open where the match is weak. A row's size may be missing; if present it is once, few, many or a size class.

d_call	j_call	clone_size	v_call	cdr3_aa	cdr3_nt
TRBD1	TRBJ2-7	.	TRBV14	CASSTWGTGLYEQYF	TGTGCCAGCAGCACGTGGGGGACAGGACTGTACGAGCAGTACTTC
.	TRBJ2-5	.	TRBV20-1	CSASRTVQETQYF	TGCAGTGCTAGTCGGACAGTCCAAGAGACCCAGTACTTC
TRBD1	TRBJ1-5	.	TRBV5-1	CASSWQGASNQPQHF	TGCGCCAGCAGCTGGCAGGGGGCATCTAATCAGCCCCAGCATTTT
.	TRBJ1-5	few	TRBV19	CASSSLADGGQPQHF	TGTGCCAGTAGTAGTCTGGCGGATGGGGGGCAGCCCCAGCATTTT
.	TRBJ2-1	.	TRBV2	CASSENSHGSYNEQFF	TGTGCCAGCAGTGAAAATTCCCACGGCTCCTACAATGAGCAGTTCTTC
TRBD1	TRBJ2-5	.	TRBV18	CASSPMPPGTGETQYF	TGTGCCAGCTCACCCATGCCTCCAGGGACAGGGGAGACCCAGTACTTC
TRBD1	TRBJ1-2	.	TRBV5-3	CARSSQGAFGSCGYTF	TGTGCCAGAAGCTCACAGGGGGCTTTTGGTAGTTGTGGCTACACCTTC
.	TRBJ1-3	.	TRBV3-1/TRBV3-2	CASSQDLGNTIYF	TGTGCCAGCAGCCAAGATCTTGGAAACACCATATATTTT
TRBD1	TRBJ1-1	.	TRBV18	CASSSGQAMNTEAFF	TGTGCCAGCTCATCGGGACAGGCCATGAACACTGAAGCTTTCTTT
TRBD2	TRBJ2-5	.	TRBV5-1	CASSGGGAGETQYF	TGCGCCAGCAGCGGCGGGGGGGCCGGGGAGACCCAGTACTTC
TRBD2	TRBJ2-1	.	TRBV11-3	CASSPGLAGDSYNEQFF	TGTGCCAGCAGCCCAGGACTAGCGGGGGACTCCTACAATGAGCAGTTCTTC
.	TRBJ1-2	.	TRBV29-1	CSARVANYGYTF	TGCAGCGCCAGGGTAGCTAACTATGGCTACACCTTC
.	TRBJ1-2	once	TRBV5-6	CASSLREGYGYTF	TGTGCCAGCAGCTTGCGTGAGGGCTATGGCTACACCTTC
.	TRBJ2-1	.	TRBV18	CASGLNEQFF	TGTGCCAGCGGACTCAATGAGCAGTTCTTC
.	TRBJ1-2	.	TRBV3-1/TRBV3-2	CASSQEGQLNYGYTF	TGTGCCAGCAGCCAAGAGGGCCAGCTTAACTATGGCTACACCTTC
.	TRBJ1-1	few	TRBV7-9	CASSLIQGTEAFF	TGTGCCAGCAGCTTAATCCAGGGGACTGAAGCTTTCTTT
.	TRBJ1-2	.	TRBV2	CASSEGRGYYGYTF	TGTGCCAGCAGCGAGGGCAGGGGCTACTATGGCTACACCTTC
.	TRBJ1-2	.	TRBV27	CASSLTSGQTYGYTF	TGTGCCAGCAGTTTAACCAGTGGACAGACCTATGGCTACACCTTC
TRBD2	TRBJ2-2	.	TRBV25-1	CASSAGLPLGTGELFF	TGTGCCAGCAGTGCGGGACTACCCCTGGGCACCGGGGAGCTGTTTTTT
.	TRBJ1-6	.	TRBV6-2/TRBV6-3	CASSYGGSPLHF	TGTGCCAGCAGTTACGGAGGCTCACCCCTCCACTTT
.	TRBJ2-7	.	TRBV6-6	CASSQTEGAGEQYF	TGTGCCAGCAGCCAAACGGAGGGGGCCGGCGAGCAGTACTTC
.	TRBJ2-2	.	TRBV6-2/TRBV6-3	CASSYSKGAGELFF	TGTGCCAGCAGTTATAGTAAGGGGGCCGGGGAGCTGTTTTTT
.	TRBJ2-7	once	TRBV5-1	CASSLGASFNEQYF	TGCGCCAGCAGCTTGGGCGCCTCCTTTAACGAGCAGTACTTC
TRBD2	TRBJ2-5	.	TRBV9	CASSVAPQRGVQETQYF	TGTGCCAGCAGCGTAGCTCCCCAGCGGGGGGTACAAGAGACCCAGTACTTC
TRBD2	TRBJ2-2	.	TRBV5-1	CASSQGLAGGTGELFF	TGCGCCAGCAGCCAGGGACTAGCGGGGGGCACCGGGGAGCTGTTTTTT
TRBD2	TRBJ2-3	once	TRBV7-2	CASSRTGGGLPDTQYF	TGTGCCAGCAGCCGCACCGGGGGGGGGCTGCCAGATACGCAGTATTTT
TRBD2	TRBJ2-1	.	TRBV9	CASSVDPGLALYNEQFF	TGTGCCAGCAGCGTAGACCCGGGACTAGCTCTTTACAATGAGCAGTTCTTC
.	TRBJ1-2	.	TRBV11-2	CASSPTSRPWSGYTF	TGTGCCAGCAGCCCGACTTCGAGGCCCTGGTCTGGCTACACCTTC
TRBD2	TRBJ2-1	.	TRBV18	CASSPGLAGGNEQFF	TGTGCCAGCTCACCGGGACTAGCGGGGGGCAATGAGCAGTTCTTC
TRBD1	TRBJ2-7	.	TRBV5-1	CASSLAGTGPFEQYF	TGCGCCAGCAGCTTGGCCGGGACAGGGCCTTTCGAGCAGTACTTC
.	TRBJ1-1	.	TRBV30	CAWTNDRNTEAFF	TGTGCCTGGACAAATGACAGGAACACTGAAGCTTTCTTT
.	TRBJ2-3	.	TRBV2	CASSGRLGGGTDTQYF	TGTGCCAGCAGTGGGCGGCTCGGGGGAGGAACAGATACGCAGTATTTT
.	TRBJ2-5	.	TRBV28	CASSFSTATSETQYF	TGTGCCAGCAGTTTCTCTACAGCTACCTCGGAGACCCAGTACTTC
TRBD2	TRBJ2-1	.	TRBV7-9	CASSSLAGDYNEQFF	TGTGCCAGCAGTTCCCTTGCGGGGGACTACAATGAGCAGTTCTTC
.	TRBJ1-5	.	TRBV6-5	CASNPVGAGQPQHF	TGTGCCAGCAACCCTGTTGGGGCAGGTCAGCCCCAGCATTTT
.	TRBJ2-7	.	TRBV11-1	CASSPDGGYEQYF	TGTGCCAGCAGCCCCGACGGGGGCTACGAGCAGTACTTC
.	TRBJ1-2	.	TRBV12-3/TRBV12-4	CASSTRVDGYTF	TGTGCCAGCAGTACCCGGGTTGATGGCTACACCTTC
TRBD2	TRBJ2-1	.	TRBV4-2	CASSQGTSGGTAYNEQFF	TGTGCCAGCAGCCAAGGGACTAGCGGGGGGACCGCCTACAATGAGCAGTTCTTC
.	TRBJ1-2	.	TRBV6-5	CASSYDSQGGYTF	TGTGCCAGCAGTTACGATAGTCAGGGTGGCTACACCTTC
TRBD1	TRBJ1-6	once	TRBV6-5	CASSFTRTGSPLHF	TGTGCCAGCAGTTTTACTCGGACAGGTTCACCCCTCCACTTT
TRBD2	TRBJ2-1	.	TRBV19	CASSIYGGGPSDEQFF	TGTGCCAGTAGTATTTACGGCGGGGGTCCCTCGGATGAGCAGTTCTTC
TRBD1	TRBJ1-5	few	TRBV5-1	CASSTGTGAPNQPQHF	TGCGCCAGCAGCACAGGGACAGGGGCCCCCAATCAGCCCCAGCATTTT
.	TRBJ2-5	.	TRBV6-2/TRBV6-3	CASSYISETQYF	TGTGCCAGCAGTTACATATCAGAGACCCAGTACTTC
.	TRBJ1-1	.	TRBV30	CAWRNDEYTEAFF	TGTGCCTGGAGGAACGATGAGTACACTGAAGCTTTCTTT
.	TRBJ1-1	.	TRBV6-2/TRBV6-3	CASSYWSQGYMNTEAFF	TGTGCCAGCAGTTATTGGTCACAGGGATACATGAACACTGAAGCTTTCTTT
.	TRBJ1-2	.	TRBV11-2	CASRQLANYGYTF	TGTGCCAGCAGGCAGTTGGCTAACTATGGCTACACCTTC
TRBD2	TRBJ2-3	once	TRBV7-9	CASAVRGGDGTDTQYF	TGTGCCAGCGCAGTCCGCGGGGGGGATGGCACAGATACGCAGTATTTT
TRBD1	TRBJ1-1	.	TRBV7-3	CASSLGQGAGAFF	TGTGCCAGCAGCTTGGGACAGGGGGCTGGAGCTTTCTTT
.	TRBJ1-6	.	TRBV12-5	CASGLGQPNSPLHF	TGTGCTAGTGGTTTGGGACAGCCTAATTCACCCCTCCACTTT
.	TRBJ1-1	once	TRBV15	CATSRDRRGTEAFF	TGTGCCACCAGCAGAGATAGGAGGGGCACTGAAGCTTTCTTT
TRBD2	TRBJ2-2	.	TRBV6-6	CASSDSGAGVGELFF	TGTGCCAGCTCCGACAGCGGGGCCGGGGTGGGGGAGCTGTTTTTT